The source of this T cell receptor (beta chain) is a study of OX40 agonist ivuxolimab in advanced cancers. Some clones are missing from TCRdb's copy, which holds only in-frame ones; the method was immunoSEQ multiplex PCR. The table shows more than 20,000 clones, with roughly 73% occurring only once. CDR1 is MNHEY, CDR2 SMNVEV, per germline (reference sequence). This CDR3 has 15 amino acids. V shed 4 bases, J shed 7 bases, and the junction held 6 bases outside the gene matches. This specimen consisted of CD4+ or CD8+ T cells sorted from blood, obtained in a trial of the OX40 agonist ivuxolimab. The chain links TRBV27 to TRBJ2-1; 11 nucleotides line up with TRBD2. The source is an adult with an advanced solid tumor such as melanoma, head and neck, liver or kidney cancer. Here the CDR3 reads CASSSGTSGSNEQFF. The DNA of the CDR3 is TGTGCCAGCAGTTCTGGGACTAGCGGTTCTAATGAGCAGTTCTTC.